Below, 10 T cell receptor beta chains from the same sample are listed, as sequenced in a study of naive and memory T cell subsets. Study-wide results and caveats: A few larger clonotypes appeared in naive repertoires, especially CD8, possibly memory cells re-expressing CD45RA.

These receptors' targets are unknown. Both TRBC1 and TRBC2 were covered by a beta constant-region primer of two equimolar oligonucleotides. Ligated cDNA was amplified by four rounds of PCR with nested alpha and beta constant-region primers and SP2. TCRdb re-called the UMI-ligation and nested PCR reads with MiXCR, one entry per CDR3 protein. The sample contains approximately 150,000 distinct CDR3 sequences, approximately 18% of which appear only once. Sequencing used naive CD8+ T cells from blood. Receptor source: a human donor in good health.

The V gene is TRBV28, the J gene TRBJ2-7, with D tentatively TRBD2 (5 bases). The CDR3 runs to 14 residues. CDR1 is MDHEN, CDR2 SYDVKM, per germline. V gave up 7 bases and J gave up 0 bases, with 13 bases separating them. CDR3 amino acids: CASTPLGSSYEQYF. For the CDR3, the DNA is TGTGCCAGCACCCCGCTAGGGAGCTCCTACGAGCAGTACTTC.

The chain links TRBV28 to TRBJ2-1; weak D call: TRBD2 (5 bases). Germline V gene lookup returns CDR1 MDHEN and CDR2 SYDVKM. This CDR3 contains 15 residues. Trimming stripped 2 bases from V and 3 bases from J, with 11 bases between. The CDR3, as DNA: TGTGCCAGCAGTTTAGAGCGGAAAGACTACAATGAGCAGTTCTTC. It yields the protein CASSLERKDYNEQFF.

The rearrangement links TRBV28 to TRBJ2-7, with 7 bases identical to TRBD1. CDR1 MDHEN and CDR2 SYDVKM come from the germline V gene. Trimming at V came to 5 bases and at J to 3 bases, leaving 10 bases not matched to a gene. CDR3 size: 15 residues. The CDR3: CASSEGARSFYEQYF. In DNA form, the CDR3 reads TGTGCCAGCAGTGAGGGGGCCCGATCCTTCTACGAGCAGTACTTC.

In this sample, this clonotype turned up a few times. This chain joins TRBV28 and TRBJ2-2; D is unresolved. Deletions cut 5 bases from V and 1 base from J, with 11 bases between. The CDR3 has 15 residues. The germline V gene encodes CDR1 MDHEN and CDR2 SYDVKM. The chain's CDR3 is CASSLAMVNTGELFF. CDR3 DNA: TGTGCCAGCAGTCTTGCCATGGTGAACACCGGGGAGCTGTTTTTT. The full variable domain, rest sourced from reference TRBV28 and TRBJ2-2, is DVKVTQSSRYLVKRTGEKVFLECVQDMDHENMFWYRQDPGLGLRLIYFSYDVKMKEKGDIPEGYSVSREKKERFSLILESASTNQTSMYLCASSLAMVNTGELFFGEGSRLTVL.

This clonotype was seen a handful of times. V and J are TRBV5-4 and TRBJ2-5; the D is unclear. The CDR3 runs to 13 residues. V was cut by 5 bases and J by 5 bases, with 13 bases left in between. Germline V CDR1 and CDR2: SGHNT, YYREEE (reference sequence). In nucleotides, the CDR3 is TGTGCCAGCAGTCCCCAGCCCCCGGAGACCCAGTACTTC. Translation gives CASSPQPPETQYF.

This clonotype showed up just a few times. The chain is built from TRBV11-1 and TRBJ2-1; 8 nucleotides match TRBD2. Germline V lookup: CDR1 SGHAT, CDR2 FQDESV (reference sequence). There are 15 residues in the CDR3. Trimming at V came to 2 bases and at J to 6 bases, leaving 6 bases not matched to a gene. In DNA form, the CDR3 reads TGTGCCAGCAGCTTAACGGGAGGGCCTGGCAATGAGCAGTTCTTC. Amino acids: CASSLTGGPGNEQFF.

The rearrangement uses TRBV7-2 and TRBJ2-7, with 7 bases identical to TRBD1. CDR3 length equals 15 residues. V gave up 5 bases and J gave up 5 bases; unmatched junction bases: 12. Germline V CDR1 and CDR2: SGHTA, FQGNSA. CDR3 sequence: CASSPRTRGHNEQYF. The DNA of the CDR3 is TGTGCCAGCAGCCCACGGACGAGGGGGCACAACGAGCAGTACTTC.

This clonotype was observed a handful of times. The chain couples TRBV4-2 to TRBJ2-7; possibly TRBD1 or TRBD2 for D (5 bases each). The CDR3 has 13 residues. With 4 bases removed from V and 3 bases from J, the gap between germline ends came to 10 bases. CDR1 and CDR2 from the germline V gene are LGHNA and YNFKEQ. The CDR3, as DNA: TGTGCCAGCAGCCCGGGACCCGGCTACGAGCAGTACTTC. It codes for CASSPGPGYEQYF.

This clonotype showed up just a few times. The chain recombines TRBV29-1 with TRBJ2-1; D is possibly TRBD1 or TRBD2 (6 bases each). The ends were cut back, 1 base at V and 0 bases at J, with 13 bases in the middle. The CDR3 runs to 16 residues. The V gene's germline CDR1 is SQVTM and CDR2 ANQGSEA. CDR3: CSVEGSEGDSYNEQFF. CDR3 nucleotides: TGCAGCGTTGAAGGCTCGGAGGGGGACTCCTACAATGAGCAGTTCTTC.

This clonotype was seen more than once but under ten times. This chain links TRBV7-6 with TRBJ2-1; 10 nucleotides agree with TRBD1. CDR1 SGHVS and CDR2 FNYEAQ come from the germline V gene. Unmatched junction bases numbered 2, after V lost 4 bases and J lost 8 bases. CDR3 length equals 13 residues. The CDR3 region has the DNA TGTGCCAGCAGCTACGGGACAGGGGATGAGCAGTTCTTC. This codes for CASSYGTGDEQFF.